Listed below are T cell receptor beta chains from one sample, sequenced in a study of blood T cell repertoires in COVID-19. The method was immunoSEQ multiplex PCR; TCRdb's version includes in-frame clones alone and lacks a portion of them. In the table there are about 87,000 clones, around 84% of which are singletons. Sequenced input: peripheral blood. The receptor source for this set is a man between 40 and 49 years old with acute or convalescent COVID-19. Both conserved end residues are part of each CDR3. D genes are given only for firm matches. Expanded clones are given a class, and other clones once, few, many or no size at all.

d_call	clone_size	cdr3_length	v_call	j_call	cdr3_nt	cdr3_aa
.	once	14	TRBV10-1	TRBJ2-1	TGCGCCAGCAGTGAGTCGTTATCGAGCAATGAGCAGTTCTTC	CASSESLSSNEQFF
.	few	13	TRBV4-1	TRBJ2-7	TGCGCCAGCAGCCAAGTGCAGAACTACGAGCAGTACTTC	CASSQVQNYEQYF
TRBD2	.	19	TRBV5-1	TRBJ2-1	TGCGCCAGCAGCTTGAAGGGACTAGCGGGAGATTCCCGTTGGAATGAGCAGTTCTTC	CASSLKGLAGDSRWNEQFF
TRBD2	few	16	TRBV6-5	TRBJ2-2	TGTGCCAGCAGTTGGACTAGCGGGGGGGACACCGGGGAGCTGTTTTTT	CASSWTSGGDTGELFF
.	.	14	TRBV7-9	TRBJ1-2	TGTGCCAGCAGCCTAGCCGGGACAAACTATGGCTACACCTTC	CASSLAGTNYGYTF
TRBD1	.	15	TRBV19	TRBJ2-3	TGTGCCAGTAGTGGCCACAGGGGCGCGGTTGATACGCAGTATTTT	CASSGHRGAVDTQYF
.	.	12	TRBV12-3/TRBV12-4	TRBJ2-2	TGTGCCAGCAGTTGGGCCACCGGGGAGCTGTTTTTT	CASSWATGELFF
.	.	13	TRBV12-3/TRBV12-4	TRBJ1-5	TGTGCCAGCAGTGATACAGGGTACCAGCCCCAGCATTTT	CASSDTGYQPQHF
.	once	13	TRBV10-3	TRBJ1-5	TGTGCCATCAGTGAGGACAGGAATCAGCCCCAGCATTTT	CAISEDRNQPQHF
TRBD1	.	15	TRBV6-5	TRBJ2-3	TGTGCCAGCAGTTACTCAGGGGGCCGCACAGATACGCAGTATTTT	CASSYSGGRTDTQYF
.	.	12	TRBV7-2	TRBJ1-1	TGTGCCAGCAGCTACCGACAGAATGAAGCTTTCTTT	CASSYRQNEAFF
.	.	13	TRBV29-1	TRBJ1-3	TGCAGCGTGCGGATTACCTCTGGAAACACCATATATTTT	CSVRITSGNTIYF
.	.	13	TRBV6-6	TRBJ1-1	TGTGCCAGCAGTTACGGCGGACTCACTGAAGCTTTCTTT	CASSYGGLTEAFF
TRBD2	.	14	TRBV30	TRBJ2-1	TGTGCCTGGAGAACCGGGACTAGTACTTATGAGCAGTTCTTC	CAWRTGTSTYEQFF
.	.	16	TRBV18	TRBJ2-2	TGTGCCAGCTCACAACAGGTGAACCTGAACACCGGGGAGCTGTTTTTT	CASSQQVNLNTGELFF
.	.	12	TRBV12-3/TRBV12-4	TRBJ1-2	TGTGCCCAAAGGGGGTTCGATCGCGGCTACACCTTC	CAQRGFDRGYTF
TRBD1	many	17	TRBV18	TRBJ1-5	TGTGCCAGCTCACCTTCCGCTGGACAGGGGGGCAATCAGCCCCAGCATTTT	CASSPSAGQGGNQPQHF
.	once	20	TRBV7-5	TRBJ2-6	TGTGCCAGAAGCTTAGCCCACGACAGGGCGTTTAGCTCTGGGGCCAACGTCCTGACTTTC	CARSLAHDRAFSSGANVLTF
TRBD1	.	15	TRBV3-1/TRBV3-2	TRBJ2-3	TGTGCCAGCAGCCCCGGACAGGGCACTTTCGATACGCAGTATTTT	CASSPGQGTFDTQYF
TRBD2	.	16	TRBV24-1	TRBJ2-3	TGTGCCACCAGTGATATTAGCGGGTCCGTAACAGATACGCAGTATTTT	CATSDISGSVTDTQYF
.	.	15	TRBV11-2	TRBJ1-1	TGTGCCAGCAGCTTAGGAACACAACGGAACACTGAAGCTTTCTTT	CASSLGTQRNTEAFF
TRBD1	.	15	TRBV6-5	TRBJ1-2	TGTGCCAGCAGTTACGCCCTACAGGGGAACTATGGCTACACCTTC	CASSYALQGNYGYTF